This T cell receptor (beta chain) was sequenced in a study of cytomegalovirus exposure and HLA in healthy donors. The PCR ran on 60 Vbeta and 13 Jbeta primers. This table comes from immunoSEQ multiplex PCR, and its TCRdb copy is limited to in-frame clones, with some not included. The sample gives more than 110,000 clones, around 80% of which show up once; over 1% is in the top ten. On this clone: Its target is unknown.

The V end lost 5 bases, the J end lost 9 bases, and 14 bases lay between the germline ends. The CDR3 extends over 14 amino acids. Germline lookup yields CDR1 ENHRY and CDR2 SYGVKD. Study results and limitations: Published work reported that the classifier diagnosed cytomegalovirus status with high specificity and sensitivity.

This chain joins TRBV10-3 and TRBJ1-6; D may be TRBD1 (5 bases). This receptor was taken from a male donor in good health and CMV-seropositive. The sequencing input was PBMCs. CDR3 in amino acids: CAISKGREASPLHF. The DNA of the CDR3 is TGTGCCATCAGTAAGGGCAGGGAGGCTTCACCCCTCCACTTT.